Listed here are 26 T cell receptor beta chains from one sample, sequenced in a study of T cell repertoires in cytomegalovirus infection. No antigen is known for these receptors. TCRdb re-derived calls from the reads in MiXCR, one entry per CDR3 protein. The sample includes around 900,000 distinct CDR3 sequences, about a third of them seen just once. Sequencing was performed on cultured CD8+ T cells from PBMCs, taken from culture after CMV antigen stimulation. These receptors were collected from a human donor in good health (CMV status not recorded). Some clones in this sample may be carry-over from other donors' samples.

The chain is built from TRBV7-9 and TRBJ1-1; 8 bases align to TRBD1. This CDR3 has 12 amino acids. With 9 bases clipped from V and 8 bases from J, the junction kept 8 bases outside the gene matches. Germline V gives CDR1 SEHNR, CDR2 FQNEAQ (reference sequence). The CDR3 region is CASGTGREEAFF. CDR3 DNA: TGTGCCAGTGGGACAGGTAGAGAAGAAGCTTTCTTT.

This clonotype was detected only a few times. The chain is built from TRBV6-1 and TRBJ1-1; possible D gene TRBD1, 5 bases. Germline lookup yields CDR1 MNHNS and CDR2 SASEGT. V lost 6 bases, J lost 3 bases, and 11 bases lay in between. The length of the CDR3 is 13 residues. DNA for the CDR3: TGTGCCAGCAGGGGGCTCTGGGACACTGAAGCTTTCTTT. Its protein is CASRGLWDTEAFF.

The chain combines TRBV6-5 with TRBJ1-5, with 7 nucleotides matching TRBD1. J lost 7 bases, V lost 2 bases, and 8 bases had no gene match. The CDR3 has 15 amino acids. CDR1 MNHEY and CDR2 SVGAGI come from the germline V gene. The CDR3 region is CASSYLGDRAQPQHF. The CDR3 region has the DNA TGTGCCAGCAGTTACCTTGGAGACAGGGCCCAGCCCCAGCATTTT.

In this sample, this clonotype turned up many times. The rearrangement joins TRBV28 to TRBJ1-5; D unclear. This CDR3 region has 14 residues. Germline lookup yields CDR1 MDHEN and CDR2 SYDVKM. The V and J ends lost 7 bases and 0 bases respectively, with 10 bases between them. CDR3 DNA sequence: TGTGCCAGCATGGCAGTCTATAGCAATCAGCCCCAGCATTTT. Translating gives CASMAVYSNQPQHF.

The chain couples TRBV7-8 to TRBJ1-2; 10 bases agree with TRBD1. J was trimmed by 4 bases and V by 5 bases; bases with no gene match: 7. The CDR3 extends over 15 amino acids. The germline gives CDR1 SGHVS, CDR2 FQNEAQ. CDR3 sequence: CASSARGQGTYGYTF. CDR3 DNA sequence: TGTGCCAGCAGCGCCCGGGGACAGGGGACCTATGGCTACACCTTC.

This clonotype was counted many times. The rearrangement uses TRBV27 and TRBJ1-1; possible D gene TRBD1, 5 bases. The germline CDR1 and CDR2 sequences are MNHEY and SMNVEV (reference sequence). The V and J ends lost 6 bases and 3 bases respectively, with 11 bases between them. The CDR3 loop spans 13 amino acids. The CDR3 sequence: CASSLSGYTEAFF. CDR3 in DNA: TGTGCCAGCAGCTTGTCAGGGTACACTGAAGCTTTCTTT.

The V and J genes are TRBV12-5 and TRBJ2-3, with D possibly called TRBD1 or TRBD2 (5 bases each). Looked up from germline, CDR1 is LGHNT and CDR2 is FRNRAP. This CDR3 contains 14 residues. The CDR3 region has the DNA TGTGCCACTTCAGGGACCCCGCACACAGATACGCAGTATTTT. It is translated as CATSGTPHTDTQYF.

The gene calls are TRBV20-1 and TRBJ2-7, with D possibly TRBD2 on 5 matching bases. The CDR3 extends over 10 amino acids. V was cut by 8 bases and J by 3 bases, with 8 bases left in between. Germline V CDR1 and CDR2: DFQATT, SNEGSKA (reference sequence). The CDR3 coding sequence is TGCAGTACGGGGAACTACGAGCAGTACGTC. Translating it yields CSTGNYEQYV.

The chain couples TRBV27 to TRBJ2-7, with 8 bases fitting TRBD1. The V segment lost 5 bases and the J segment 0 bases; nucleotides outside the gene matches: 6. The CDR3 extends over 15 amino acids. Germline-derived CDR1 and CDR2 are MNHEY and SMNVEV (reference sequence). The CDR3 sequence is CASSRQGALSYEQYF. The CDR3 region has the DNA TGTGCCAGCAGTCGGCAGGGGGCCCTCTCCTACGAGCAGTACTTC.

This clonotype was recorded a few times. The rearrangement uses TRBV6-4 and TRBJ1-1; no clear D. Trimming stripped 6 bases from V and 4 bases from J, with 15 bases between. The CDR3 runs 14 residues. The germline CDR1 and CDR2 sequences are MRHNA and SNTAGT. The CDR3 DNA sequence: TGTGCCAGCAGCCTCCACGGATTGAGCACTGAAGCTTTCTTT. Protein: CASSLHGLSTEAFF.

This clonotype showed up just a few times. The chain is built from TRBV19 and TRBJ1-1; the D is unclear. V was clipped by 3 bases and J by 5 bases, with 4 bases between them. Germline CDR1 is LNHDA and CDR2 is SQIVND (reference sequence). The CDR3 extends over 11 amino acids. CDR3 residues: CASSILTEAFF. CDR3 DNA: TGTGCCAGTAGTATCCTTACTGAAGCTTTCTTT.

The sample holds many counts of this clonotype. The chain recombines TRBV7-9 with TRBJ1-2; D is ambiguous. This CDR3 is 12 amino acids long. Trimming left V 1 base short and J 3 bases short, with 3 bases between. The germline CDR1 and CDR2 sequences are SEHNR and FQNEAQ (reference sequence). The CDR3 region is CASSLDYYGYTF. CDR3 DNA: TGTGCCAGCAGCTTAGACTACTATGGCTACACCTTC. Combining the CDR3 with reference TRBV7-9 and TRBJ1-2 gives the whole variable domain DTGVSQNPRHKITKRGQNVTFRCDPISEHNRLYWYRQTLGQGPEFLTYFQNEAQLEKSRLLSDRFSAERPKGSFSTLEIQRTEQGDSAMYLCASSLDYYGYTFGSGTRLTVV.

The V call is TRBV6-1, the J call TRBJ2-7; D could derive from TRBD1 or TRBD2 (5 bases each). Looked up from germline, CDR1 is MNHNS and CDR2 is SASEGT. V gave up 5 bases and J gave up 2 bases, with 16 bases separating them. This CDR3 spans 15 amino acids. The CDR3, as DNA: TGTGCCAGCAGTCCCGGGACCAGACCCCCCTACGAGCAGTACTTC. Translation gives CASSPGTRPPYEQYF.

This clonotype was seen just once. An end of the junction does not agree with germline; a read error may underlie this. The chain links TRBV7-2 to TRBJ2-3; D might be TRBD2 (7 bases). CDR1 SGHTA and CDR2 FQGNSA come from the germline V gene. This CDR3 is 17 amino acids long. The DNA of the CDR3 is TGTGCCAGCAGCTTAAGAGGGGGGGGGGTTTGTCGCAGATACGCAGTATTT. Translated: CASSLRGGGVCRRYAVF.

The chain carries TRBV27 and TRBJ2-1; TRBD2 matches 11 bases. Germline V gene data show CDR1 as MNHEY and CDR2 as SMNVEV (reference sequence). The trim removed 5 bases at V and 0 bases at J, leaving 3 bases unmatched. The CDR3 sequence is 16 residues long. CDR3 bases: TGTGCCAGCAGTATTAGCGGGGGGGCCTCCTACAATGAGCAGTTCTTC. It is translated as CASSISGGASYNEQFF.

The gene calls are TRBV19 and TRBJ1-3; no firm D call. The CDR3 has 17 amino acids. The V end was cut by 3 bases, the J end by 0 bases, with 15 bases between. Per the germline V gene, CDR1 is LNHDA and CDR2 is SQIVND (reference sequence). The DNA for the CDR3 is TGTGCCAGTAGTATCTATGGCAGTATAAGCTCTGGAAACACCATATATTTT. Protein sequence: CASSIYGSISSGNTIYF.

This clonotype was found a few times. The DNA of the CDR3 is TGTGCCAGCAGCCGACAGGGGGCATCCTACGAGCAGTACTTC. Amino acids: CASSRQGASYEQYF. V and J are TRBV7-9 and TRBJ2-7; 10 nucleotides match TRBD1. The CDR3 has 14 amino acids. Trimming removed 5 bases from V and 1 base from J; junction bases left unmatched: 2. Germline V gene sequence: CDR1 SEHNR, CDR2 FQNEAQ (reference sequence).

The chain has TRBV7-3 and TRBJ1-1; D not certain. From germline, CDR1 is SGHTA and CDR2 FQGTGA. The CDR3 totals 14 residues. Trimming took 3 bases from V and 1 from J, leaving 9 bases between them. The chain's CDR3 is CASSFEGANTEAFF. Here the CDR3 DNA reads TGTGCCAGCAGCTTCGAGGGTGCGAACACTGAAGCTTTCTTT.

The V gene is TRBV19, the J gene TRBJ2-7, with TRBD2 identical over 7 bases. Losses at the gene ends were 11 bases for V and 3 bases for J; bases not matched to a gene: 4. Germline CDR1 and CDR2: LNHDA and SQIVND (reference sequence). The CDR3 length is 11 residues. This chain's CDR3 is CAVGGGYEQYF. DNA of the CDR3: TGTGCCGTCGGCGGGGGCTACGAGCAGTACTTC.

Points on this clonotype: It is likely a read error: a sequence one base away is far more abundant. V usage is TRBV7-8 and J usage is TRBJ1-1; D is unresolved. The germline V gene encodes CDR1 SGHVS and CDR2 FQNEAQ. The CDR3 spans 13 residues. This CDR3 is CVSSLPGGTEAFF. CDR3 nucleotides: TGTGTCAGCAGCTTACCCGGCGGCACTGAAGCTTTCTTT. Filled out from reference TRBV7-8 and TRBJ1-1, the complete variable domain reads GAGVSQSPRYKVAKRGQDVALRCDPISGHVSLFWYQQALGQGPEFLTYFQNEAQLDKSGLPSDRFFAERPEGSVSTLKIQRTQQEDSAVYLCVSSLPGGTEAFFGQGTRLTVV.

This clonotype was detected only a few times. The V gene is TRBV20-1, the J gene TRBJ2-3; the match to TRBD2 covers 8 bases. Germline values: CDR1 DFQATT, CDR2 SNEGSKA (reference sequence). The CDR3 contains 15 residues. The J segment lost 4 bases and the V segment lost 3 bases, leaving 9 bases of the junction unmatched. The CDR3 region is CSASSRGGTADTQYF. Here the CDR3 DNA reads TGCAGTGCTAGTTCCCGGGGGGGAACCGCAGATACGCAGTATTTT.

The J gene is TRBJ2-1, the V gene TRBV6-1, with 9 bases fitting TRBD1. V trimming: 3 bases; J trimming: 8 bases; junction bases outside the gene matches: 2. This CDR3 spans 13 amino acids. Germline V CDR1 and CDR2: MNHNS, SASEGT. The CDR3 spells CASSEDRGHEQFF. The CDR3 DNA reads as TGTGCCAGCAGTGAGGACAGGGGACATGAGCAGTTCTTC.

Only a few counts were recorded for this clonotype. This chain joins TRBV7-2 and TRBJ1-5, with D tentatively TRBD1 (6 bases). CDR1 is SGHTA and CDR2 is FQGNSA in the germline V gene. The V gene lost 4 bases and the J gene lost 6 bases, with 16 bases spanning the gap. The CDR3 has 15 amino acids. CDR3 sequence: CASSSGGGVGQPQHF. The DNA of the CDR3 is TGTGCCAGCAGCTCAGGAGGGGGGGTGGGTCAGCCCCAGCATTTT.

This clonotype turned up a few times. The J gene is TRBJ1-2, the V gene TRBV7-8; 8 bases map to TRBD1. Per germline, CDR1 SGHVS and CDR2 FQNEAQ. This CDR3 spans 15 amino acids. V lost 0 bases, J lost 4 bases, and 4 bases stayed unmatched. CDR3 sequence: CASSLARDRFYGYTF. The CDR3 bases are TGTGCCAGCAGCTTAGCCCGGGACAGGTTCTATGGCTACACCTTC.

CDR3 nucleotide sequence: TGTGCCAGCAGCCTTCCCGGGACAGTCCCATACCCCACAGATACGCAGTATTTT. As protein: CASSLPGTVPYPTDTQYF. The chain employs TRBV7-6 and TRBJ2-3; TRBD1 aligns across 7 bases. Germline CDR1 is SGHVS and CDR2 is FNYEAQ. V trimming: 5 bases; J trimming: 2 bases; junction bases outside the gene matches: 16. The CDR3 has 18 residues.

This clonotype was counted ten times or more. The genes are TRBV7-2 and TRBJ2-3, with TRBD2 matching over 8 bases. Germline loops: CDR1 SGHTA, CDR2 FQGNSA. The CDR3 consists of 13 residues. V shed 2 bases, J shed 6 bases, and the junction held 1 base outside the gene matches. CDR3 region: CASSLKRGDTQYF. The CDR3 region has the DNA TGTGCCAGCAGCTTAAAGCGGGGGGATACGCAGTATTTT.